This T cell receptor (beta chain) comes out of a study of T cells in Graves' hyperthyroidism and ophthalmopathy. Study results and limitations: In validation, the model predicted ophthalmopathy. These predictions came a median around 5.9 months before onset.

This clonotype was counted between two and nine times. Its target is unknown. Regions amplified from RNA transcripts were the TCR beta CDR3 regions. Primed by the HTBI set, a first-round RT-PCR was run on the TCR CDR3. MiXCR, run by TCRdb on the multiplex PCR reads, gives a single entry per CDR3 protein. The table includes hundreds of thousands of distinct CDR3 sequences, about 20% detected once. Exclusion of patients followed from uncontrolled infection, other autoimmune disease, pregnancy or lactation. Clinical symptoms, serum thyroxine, TRAb, thyroid ultrasound and orbital computed tomography informed diagnoses. The TCR was taken from a middle-aged man with Graves' ophthalmopathy. Material for sequencing was blood.

The CDR3 region has the DNA TGTGCCACCAGCAGAGATGGGGGGATCGCGGCGGATACGCAGTATTTT. It is translated as CATSRDGGIAADTQYF. V is TRBV15 and J is TRBJ2-3, with D maybe TRBD2 (6 bases). This CDR3 has 16 amino acids. The germline V gene has CDR1 LNHNV and CDR2 YYDKDF (reference sequence). Trimming stripped 0 bases from V and 6 bases from J, with 16 bases between.